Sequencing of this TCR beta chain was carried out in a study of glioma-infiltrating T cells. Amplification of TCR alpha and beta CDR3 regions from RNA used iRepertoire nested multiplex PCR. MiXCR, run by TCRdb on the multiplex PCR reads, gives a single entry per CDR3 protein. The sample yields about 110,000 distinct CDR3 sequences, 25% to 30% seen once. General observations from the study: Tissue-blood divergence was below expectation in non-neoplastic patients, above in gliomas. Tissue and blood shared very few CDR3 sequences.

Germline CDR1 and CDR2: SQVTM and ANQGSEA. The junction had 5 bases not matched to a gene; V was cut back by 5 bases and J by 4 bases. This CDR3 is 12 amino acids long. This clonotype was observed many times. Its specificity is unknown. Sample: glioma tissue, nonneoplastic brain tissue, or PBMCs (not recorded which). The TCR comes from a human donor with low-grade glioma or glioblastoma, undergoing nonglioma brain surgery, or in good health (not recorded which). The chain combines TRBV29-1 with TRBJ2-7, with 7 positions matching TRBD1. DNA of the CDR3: TGCAGCGTTCAGGACAGGCGTTACGAGCAGTACTTC. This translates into CSVQDRRYEQYF.